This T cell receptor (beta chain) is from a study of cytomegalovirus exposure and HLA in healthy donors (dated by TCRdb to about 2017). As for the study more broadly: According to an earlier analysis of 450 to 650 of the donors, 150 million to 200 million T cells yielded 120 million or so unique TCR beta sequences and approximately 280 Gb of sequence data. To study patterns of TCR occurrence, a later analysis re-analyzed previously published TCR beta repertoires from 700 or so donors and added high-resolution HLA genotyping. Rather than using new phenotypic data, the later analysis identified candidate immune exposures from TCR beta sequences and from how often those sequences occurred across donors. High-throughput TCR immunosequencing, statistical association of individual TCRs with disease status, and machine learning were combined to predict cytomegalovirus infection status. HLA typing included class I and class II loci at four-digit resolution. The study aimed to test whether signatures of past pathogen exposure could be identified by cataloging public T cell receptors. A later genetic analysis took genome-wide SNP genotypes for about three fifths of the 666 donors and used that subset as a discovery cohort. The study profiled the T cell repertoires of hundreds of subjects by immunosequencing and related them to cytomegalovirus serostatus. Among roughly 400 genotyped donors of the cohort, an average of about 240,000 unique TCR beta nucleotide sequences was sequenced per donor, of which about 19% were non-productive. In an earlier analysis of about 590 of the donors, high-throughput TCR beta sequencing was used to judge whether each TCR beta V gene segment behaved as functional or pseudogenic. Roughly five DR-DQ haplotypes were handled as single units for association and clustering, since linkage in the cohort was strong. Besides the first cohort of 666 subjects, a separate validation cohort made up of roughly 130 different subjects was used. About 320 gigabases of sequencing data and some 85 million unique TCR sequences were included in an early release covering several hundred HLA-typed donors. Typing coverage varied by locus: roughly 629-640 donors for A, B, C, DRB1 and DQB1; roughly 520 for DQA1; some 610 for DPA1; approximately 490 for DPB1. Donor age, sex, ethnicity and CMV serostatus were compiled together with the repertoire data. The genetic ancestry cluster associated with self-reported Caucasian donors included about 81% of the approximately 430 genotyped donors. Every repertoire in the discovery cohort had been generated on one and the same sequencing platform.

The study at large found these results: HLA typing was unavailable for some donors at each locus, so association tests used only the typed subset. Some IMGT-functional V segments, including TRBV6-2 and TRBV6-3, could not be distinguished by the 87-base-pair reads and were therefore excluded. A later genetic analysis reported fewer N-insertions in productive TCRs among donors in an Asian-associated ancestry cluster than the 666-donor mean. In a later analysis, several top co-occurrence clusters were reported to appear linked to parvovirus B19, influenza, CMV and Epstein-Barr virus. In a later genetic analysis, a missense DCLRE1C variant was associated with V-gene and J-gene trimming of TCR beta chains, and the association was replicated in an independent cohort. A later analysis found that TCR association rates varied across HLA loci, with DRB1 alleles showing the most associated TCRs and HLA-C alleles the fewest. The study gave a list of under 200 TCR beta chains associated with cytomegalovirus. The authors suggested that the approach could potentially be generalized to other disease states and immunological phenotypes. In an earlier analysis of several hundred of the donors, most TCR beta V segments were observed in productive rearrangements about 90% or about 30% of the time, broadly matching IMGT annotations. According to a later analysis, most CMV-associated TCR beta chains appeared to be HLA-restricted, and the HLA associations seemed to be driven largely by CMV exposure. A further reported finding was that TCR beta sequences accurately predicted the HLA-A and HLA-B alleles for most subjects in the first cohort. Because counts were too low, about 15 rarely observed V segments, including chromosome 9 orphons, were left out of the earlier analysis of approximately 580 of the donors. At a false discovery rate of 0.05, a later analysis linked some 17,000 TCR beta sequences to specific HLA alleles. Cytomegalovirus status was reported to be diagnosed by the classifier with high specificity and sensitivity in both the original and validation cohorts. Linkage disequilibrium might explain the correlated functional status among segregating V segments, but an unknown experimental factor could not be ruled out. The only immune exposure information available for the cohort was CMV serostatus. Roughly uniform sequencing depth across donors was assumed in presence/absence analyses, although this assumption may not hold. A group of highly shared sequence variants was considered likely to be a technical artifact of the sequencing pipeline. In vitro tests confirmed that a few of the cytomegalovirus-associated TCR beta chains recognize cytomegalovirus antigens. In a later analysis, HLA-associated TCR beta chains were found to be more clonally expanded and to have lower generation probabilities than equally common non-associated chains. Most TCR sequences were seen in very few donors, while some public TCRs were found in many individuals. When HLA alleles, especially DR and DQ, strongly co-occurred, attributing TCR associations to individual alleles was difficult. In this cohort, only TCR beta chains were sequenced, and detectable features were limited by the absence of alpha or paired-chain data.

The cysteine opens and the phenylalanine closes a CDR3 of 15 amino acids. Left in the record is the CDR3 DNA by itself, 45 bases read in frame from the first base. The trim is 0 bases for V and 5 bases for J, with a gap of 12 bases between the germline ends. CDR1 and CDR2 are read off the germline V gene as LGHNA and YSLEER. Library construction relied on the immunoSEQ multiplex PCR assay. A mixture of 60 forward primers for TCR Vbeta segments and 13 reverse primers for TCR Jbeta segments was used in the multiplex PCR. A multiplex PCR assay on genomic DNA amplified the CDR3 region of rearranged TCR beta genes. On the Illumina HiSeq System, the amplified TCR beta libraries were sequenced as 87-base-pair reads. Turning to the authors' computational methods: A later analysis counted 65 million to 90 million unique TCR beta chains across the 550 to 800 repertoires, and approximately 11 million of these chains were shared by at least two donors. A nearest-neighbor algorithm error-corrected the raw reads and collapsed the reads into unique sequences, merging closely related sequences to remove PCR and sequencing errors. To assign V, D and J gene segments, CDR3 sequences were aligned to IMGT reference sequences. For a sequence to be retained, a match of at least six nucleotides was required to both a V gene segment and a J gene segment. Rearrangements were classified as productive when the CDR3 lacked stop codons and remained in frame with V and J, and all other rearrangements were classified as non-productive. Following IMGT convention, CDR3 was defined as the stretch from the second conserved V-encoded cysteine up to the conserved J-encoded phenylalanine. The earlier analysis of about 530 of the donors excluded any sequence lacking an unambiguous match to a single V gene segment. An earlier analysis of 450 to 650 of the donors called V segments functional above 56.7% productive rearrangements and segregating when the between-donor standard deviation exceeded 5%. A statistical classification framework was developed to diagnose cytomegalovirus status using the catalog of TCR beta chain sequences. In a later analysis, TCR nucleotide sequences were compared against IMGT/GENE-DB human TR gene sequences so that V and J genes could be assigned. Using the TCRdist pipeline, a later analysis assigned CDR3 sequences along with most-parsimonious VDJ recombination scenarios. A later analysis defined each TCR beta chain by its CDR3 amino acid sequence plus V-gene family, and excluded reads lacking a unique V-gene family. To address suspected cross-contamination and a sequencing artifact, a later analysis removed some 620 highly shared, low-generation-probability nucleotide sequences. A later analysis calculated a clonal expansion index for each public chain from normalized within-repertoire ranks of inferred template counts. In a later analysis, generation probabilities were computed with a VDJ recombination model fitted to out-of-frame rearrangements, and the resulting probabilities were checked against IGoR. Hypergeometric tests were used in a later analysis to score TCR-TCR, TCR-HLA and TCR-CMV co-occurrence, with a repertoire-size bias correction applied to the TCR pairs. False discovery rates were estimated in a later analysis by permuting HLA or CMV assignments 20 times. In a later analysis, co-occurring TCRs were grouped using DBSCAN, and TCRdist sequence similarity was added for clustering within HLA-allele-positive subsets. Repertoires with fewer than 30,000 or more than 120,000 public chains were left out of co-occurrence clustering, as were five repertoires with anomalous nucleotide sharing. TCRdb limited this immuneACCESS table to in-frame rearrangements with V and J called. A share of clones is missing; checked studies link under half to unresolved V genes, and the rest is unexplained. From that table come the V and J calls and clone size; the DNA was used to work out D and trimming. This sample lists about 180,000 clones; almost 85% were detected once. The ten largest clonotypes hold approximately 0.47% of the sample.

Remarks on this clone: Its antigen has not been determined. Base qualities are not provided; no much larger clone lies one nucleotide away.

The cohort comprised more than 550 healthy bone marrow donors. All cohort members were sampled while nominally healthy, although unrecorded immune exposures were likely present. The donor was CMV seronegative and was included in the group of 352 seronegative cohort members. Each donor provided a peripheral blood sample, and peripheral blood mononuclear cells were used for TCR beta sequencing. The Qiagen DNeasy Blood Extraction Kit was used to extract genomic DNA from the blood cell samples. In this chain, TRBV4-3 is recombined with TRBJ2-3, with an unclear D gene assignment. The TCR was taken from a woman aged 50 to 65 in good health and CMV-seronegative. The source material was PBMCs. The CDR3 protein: CASSQESPRQDTQYF. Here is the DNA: TGCGCCAGCAGCCAAGAATCGCCCAGGCAAGATACGCAGTATTTT.